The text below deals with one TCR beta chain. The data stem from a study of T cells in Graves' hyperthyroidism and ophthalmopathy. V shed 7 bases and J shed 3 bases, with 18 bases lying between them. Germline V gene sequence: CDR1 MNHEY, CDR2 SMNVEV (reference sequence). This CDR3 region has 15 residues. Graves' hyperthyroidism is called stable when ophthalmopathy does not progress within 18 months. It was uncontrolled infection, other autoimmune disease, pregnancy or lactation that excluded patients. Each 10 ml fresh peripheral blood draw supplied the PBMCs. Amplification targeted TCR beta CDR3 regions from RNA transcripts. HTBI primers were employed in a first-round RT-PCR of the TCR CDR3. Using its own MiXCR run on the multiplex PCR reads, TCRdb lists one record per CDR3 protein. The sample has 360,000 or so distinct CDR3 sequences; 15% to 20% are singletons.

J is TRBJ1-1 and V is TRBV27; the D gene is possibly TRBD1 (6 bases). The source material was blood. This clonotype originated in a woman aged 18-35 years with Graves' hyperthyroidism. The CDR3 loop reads CASTPRGGRDTEAFF. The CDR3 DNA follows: TGTGCCAGCACGCCTCGGGGGGGGCGGGACACTGAAGCTTTCTTT.